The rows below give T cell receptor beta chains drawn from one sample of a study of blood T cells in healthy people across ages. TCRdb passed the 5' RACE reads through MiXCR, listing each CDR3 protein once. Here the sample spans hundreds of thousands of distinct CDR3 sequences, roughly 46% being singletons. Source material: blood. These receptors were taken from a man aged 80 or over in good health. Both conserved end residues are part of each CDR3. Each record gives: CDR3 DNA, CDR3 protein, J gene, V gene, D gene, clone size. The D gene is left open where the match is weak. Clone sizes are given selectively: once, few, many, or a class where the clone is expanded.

cdr3_nt: TGTGCCAACACTCGGACTAGCGGGGCCCCCCGTGAGCAGTACTTC; cdr3_aa: CANTRTSGAPREQYF; j_call: TRBJ2-5; v_call: TRBV6-1; d_call: TRBD2; clone_size: -
cdr3_nt: TGTGCCAGCACCAACCAAGCGGGAGGCTGGGGAGATACGCAGTATTTT; cdr3_aa: CASTNQAGGWGDTQYF; j_call: TRBJ2-3; v_call: TRBV12-3/TRBV12-4; d_call: TRBD2; clone_size: -
cdr3_nt: TGTGCCTGGAGTGCGTTAAAGGGGGGCACAGATACGCAGTATTTT; cdr3_aa: CAWSALKGGTDTQYF; j_call: TRBJ2-3; v_call: TRBV30; d_call: -; clone_size: -
cdr3_nt: TGTGCCGGCAGCCCCCCGATGGGGGCCGGGGAGCTGTTTTTT; cdr3_aa: CAGSPPMGAGELFF; j_call: TRBJ2-2; v_call: TRBV9; d_call: -; clone_size: once
cdr3_nt: TGTGCCTGGAGCGACACAACGAACACTGAAGCTTTCTTT; cdr3_aa: CAWSDTTNTEAFF; j_call: TRBJ1-1; v_call: TRBV30; d_call: -; clone_size: -
cdr3_nt: TGCAGTGCTAGAGACGGGACAAAGAGCACAGATACGCAGTATTTT; cdr3_aa: CSARDGTKSTDTQYF; j_call: TRBJ2-3; v_call: TRBV20-1; d_call: -; clone_size: few
cdr3_nt: TGTGCCATCAGTGAGGAGGGGCAAACAGATACGCAGTATTTT; cdr3_aa: CAISEEGQTDTQYF; j_call: TRBJ2-3; v_call: TRBV10-3; d_call: -; clone_size: -
cdr3_nt: TGCAGTGCCCCGGACGGGATACTAGCCAAAAACATTCAGTACTTC; cdr3_aa: CSAPDGILAKNIQYF; j_call: TRBJ2-4; v_call: TRBV20-1; d_call: -; clone_size: few
cdr3_nt: TGTGCCAGCAGTCGGGGGACAGGGTTTCATACGCAGTATTTT; cdr3_aa: CASSRGTGFHTQYF; j_call: TRBJ2-3; v_call: TRBV7-2; d_call: TRBD1; clone_size: many
cdr3_nt: TGTGCCAGCAGCTCCTGGGTAGCTTCAACAGATACGCAGTATTTT; cdr3_aa: CASSSWVASTDTQYF; j_call: TRBJ2-3; v_call: TRBV7-2; d_call: -; clone_size: few
cdr3_nt: TGCAGTGCTAGATCCGGGACAGGGGTCCAGAACACTGAAGCTTTCTTT; cdr3_aa: CSARSGTGVQNTEAFF; j_call: TRBJ1-1; v_call: TRBV20-1; d_call: TRBD1; clone_size: -
cdr3_nt: TGTGCCAGCAGTTTCACTAGCGGGTACACAGATACGCAGTATTTT; cdr3_aa: CASSFTSGYTDTQYF; j_call: TRBJ2-3; v_call: TRBV7-6; d_call: TRBD2; clone_size: once
cdr3_nt: TGTGCCAGCGGCTTGGGCGGGAGTTCGGGGTTAACATACAATGAGCAGTTCTTC; cdr3_aa: CASGLGGSSGLTYNEQFF; j_call: TRBJ2-1; v_call: TRBV5-4; d_call: TRBD2; clone_size: -
cdr3_nt: TGTGCCATCAGTGACTGGGGTGGGAGCACAGATGCGCAGTATTTT; cdr3_aa: CAISDWGGSTDAQYF; j_call: TRBJ2-3; v_call: TRBV10-3; d_call: -; clone_size: -
cdr3_nt: TGTGCCAGCAGCGGGAAGCCGGCTAGCGGACTTTACGAGCAGTACTTC; cdr3_aa: CASSGKPASGLYEQYF; j_call: TRBJ2-7; v_call: TRBV9; d_call: TRBD2; clone_size: -
cdr3_nt: TGTGCCGGCAGCCGAGAAGGGTTGGAACAGCCCCAGCATTTT; cdr3_aa: CAGSREGLEQPQHF; j_call: TRBJ1-5; v_call: TRBV7-2; d_call: -; clone_size: few
cdr3_nt: TGTGCCAGCAGCTCGACAGCCGACGAGTACGATGAGCAGTTCTTC; cdr3_aa: CASSSTADEYDEQFF; j_call: TRBJ2-1; v_call: TRBV5-5; d_call: -; clone_size: -
cdr3_nt: TGTGCCAGCAGTGACCCTGGGACCAAAGAGACCCAGTACTTC; cdr3_aa: CASSDPGTKETQYF; j_call: TRBJ2-5; v_call: TRBV12-3/TRBV12-4; d_call: -; clone_size: -
cdr3_nt: TGTGCCAGCAATCCAACACCGGGACCCTCCTACGAGCAGTACTTC; cdr3_aa: CASNPTPGPSYEQYF; j_call: TRBJ2-7; v_call: TRBV7-2; d_call: -; clone_size: many
cdr3_nt: TGTGCCAGCAGCTTGGACGGGGTGGCCCAAGAGACCCAGTACTTC; cdr3_aa: CASSLDGVAQETQYF; j_call: TRBJ2-5; v_call: TRBV5-6; d_call: -; clone_size: once
cdr3_nt: TGTGCCTGCAGTGGTAGCGGAGTCTACAATGAGCAGTTCTTC; cdr3_aa: CACSGSGVYNEQFF; j_call: TRBJ2-1; v_call: TRBV3-1; d_call: -; clone_size: -
cdr3_nt: TGTGCCAGCAGCCCGGGGTCCTACGAGCAGTACTTC; cdr3_aa: CASSPGSYEQYF; j_call: TRBJ2-7; v_call: TRBV12-3/TRBV12-4; d_call: -; clone_size: many
cdr3_nt: TGTGCCAGCAGTGGTCCGGGGCCGAGCTCCTACAATGAGCAGTTCTTC; cdr3_aa: CASSGPGPSSYNEQFF; j_call: TRBJ2-1; v_call: TRBV25-1; d_call: -; clone_size: -
cdr3_nt: TGTGCCAGCAGCGAGGGACAGGGGATCTCCTACGAGCAGTACTTC; cdr3_aa: CASSEGQGISYEQYF; j_call: TRBJ2-7; v_call: TRBV7-2; d_call: TRBD1; clone_size: -
cdr3_nt: TGCAGCGTTGTTTTGCGGGAGGGGTACAGTGAGCAGTTCTTC; cdr3_aa: CSVVLREGYSEQFF; j_call: TRBJ2-1; v_call: TRBV29-1; d_call: TRBD2; clone_size: -
cdr3_nt: TGCAGCGTTGTACAGGTCTACGAGCAGTACTTC; cdr3_aa: CSVVQVYEQYF; j_call: TRBJ2-7; v_call: TRBV29-1; d_call: -; clone_size: -
cdr3_nt: TGTGCCAGCAGCTCACGAACGGGTATCGACGAGCAGTACTTC; cdr3_aa: CASSSRTGIDEQYF; j_call: TRBJ2-7; v_call: TRBV7-2; d_call: -; clone_size: -
cdr3_nt: TGTGCCAGCAGCCGGGACGGGGGGATCTCCGAGCAGTACTTC; cdr3_aa: CASSRDGGISEQYF; j_call: TRBJ2-7; v_call: TRBV2; d_call: TRBD2; clone_size: once
cdr3_nt: TGCGCCAGCAGCCAGGGACTAGCGGGGGCAAGCACAGATACGCAGTATTTT; cdr3_aa: CASSQGLAGASTDTQYF; j_call: TRBJ2-3; v_call: TRBV4-1; d_call: TRBD2; clone_size: many
cdr3_nt: TGCAGTGCTAGAGACCGCCTAGCGGGTCACTACAATGAGCAGTTCTTC; cdr3_aa: CSARDRLAGHYNEQFF; j_call: TRBJ2-1; v_call: TRBV20-1; d_call: TRBD2; clone_size: -
cdr3_nt: TGTGCCAGCAGCCGATCCGGGACAGGGACCGGGGCCAACGTCCTGACTTTC; cdr3_aa: CASSRSGTGTGANVLTF; j_call: TRBJ2-6; v_call: TRBV14; d_call: TRBD1; clone_size: -
cdr3_nt: TGCAGTGCCGAGGACAGGGGAGACCAAGAGACCCAGTACTTC; cdr3_aa: CSAEDRGDQETQYF; j_call: TRBJ2-5; v_call: TRBV20-1; d_call: TRBD1; clone_size: -
cdr3_nt: TGCGCCAGCAGCTGGGAACAGGGTGGAGATGGCTACACCTTC; cdr3_aa: CASSWEQGGDGYTF; j_call: TRBJ1-2; v_call: TRBV5-1; d_call: -; clone_size: few
cdr3_nt: TGTGCCAGCAGCCAAGGGAATCTAGCGGGAGGGCCCGAGGAGCAGTTCTTC; cdr3_aa: CASSQGNLAGGPEEQFF; j_call: TRBJ2-1; v_call: TRBV14; d_call: TRBD2; clone_size: -
cdr3_nt: TGTGCCAGCAGTCCGGGTGGGACCAATGAGCAGTTCTTC; cdr3_aa: CASSPGGTNEQFF; j_call: TRBJ2-1; v_call: TRBV27; d_call: -; clone_size: -
cdr3_nt: TGTGTCAGCAGTTACGGGAAAGAGACCCAGTACTTC; cdr3_aa: CVSSYGKETQYF; j_call: TRBJ2-5; v_call: TRBV6-2/TRBV6-3; d_call: -; clone_size: -
cdr3_nt: TGCAGTGGGTCCAAGACGGGGAACTCCTACGAGCAGTACTTC; cdr3_aa: CSGSKTGNSYEQYF; j_call: TRBJ2-7; v_call: TRBV20-1; d_call: -; clone_size: -
cdr3_nt: TGTGCCAGCAGCTTAAATTTTCTAGCGGGGGAGCAGTACTTC; cdr3_aa: CASSLNFLAGEQYF; j_call: TRBJ2-7; v_call: TRBV7-9; d_call: TRBD2; clone_size: -
cdr3_nt: TGCAGCGCGTCTACCCCCGTCGAGCAGTACTTC; cdr3_aa: CSASTPVEQYF; j_call: TRBJ2-7; v_call: TRBV29-1; d_call: -; clone_size: -
cdr3_nt: TGCAGTGCTAGGGGACAGGGGAGCGGCTACACCTTC; cdr3_aa: CSARGQGSGYTF; j_call: TRBJ1-2; v_call: TRBV20-1; d_call: TRBD1; clone_size: -
cdr3_nt: TGTGCCAGCAGTCCCGACATAGCCAAAAACATTCAGTTCTTC; cdr3_aa: CASSPDIAKNIQFF; j_call: TRBJ2-1; v_call: TRBV28; d_call: -; clone_size: -
cdr3_nt: TGTGCCAGCAGCTTAGCGGGAGACTCTTACACAGATACGCAGTATTTT; cdr3_aa: CASSLAGDSYTDTQYF; j_call: TRBJ2-3; v_call: TRBV11-2; d_call: -; clone_size: -
cdr3_nt: TGTGCCAGCAGCCTCAACCCGGACTATGGCTACACCTTC; cdr3_aa: CASSLNPDYGYTF; j_call: TRBJ1-2; v_call: TRBV5-5; d_call: -; clone_size: few
cdr3_nt: TGTGCCACCTTGGACAGGGGGACGAATGAGCAGTACTTC; cdr3_aa: CATLDRGTNEQYF; j_call: TRBJ2-5; v_call: TRBV24-1; d_call: TRBD1; clone_size: -
cdr3_nt: TGTGCCAACAGCGTAGGGGGACAGGGGCTATACAATGAGCAGTTCTTC; cdr3_aa: CANSVGGQGLYNEQFF; j_call: TRBJ2-1; v_call: TRBV9; d_call: TRBD1; clone_size: -
cdr3_nt: TGTGCCAGCAGTTCCCGGACGGGGTTCCCCCAGCATTTT; cdr3_aa: CASSSRTGFPQHF; j_call: TRBJ1-5; v_call: TRBV12-3/TRBV12-4; d_call: -; clone_size: -
cdr3_nt: TGTGCCAGCAGCCAAGATGGGGGCCCGGCGGAAAAACTGTTTTTT; cdr3_aa: CASSQDGGPAEKLFF; j_call: TRBJ1-4; v_call: TRBV4-2; d_call: -; clone_size: -
cdr3_nt: TGTGCCAGCAGCTCGACCCCGGGACTAGCCTACGAGCAGTACTTC; cdr3_aa: CASSSTPGLAYEQYF; j_call: TRBJ2-7; v_call: TRBV7-9; d_call: TRBD2; clone_size: -
cdr3_nt: TGTGCCAGCAGCTTAACCCCAGAGACTAATGAAAAACTGTTTTTT; cdr3_aa: CASSLTPETNEKLFF; j_call: TRBJ1-4; v_call: TRBV7-3; d_call: -; clone_size: -
cdr3_nt: TGCAGCGTCGGTGGGGTCGCCTACAATGAGCAGTTCTTC; cdr3_aa: CSVGGVAYNEQFF; j_call: TRBJ2-1; v_call: TRBV29-1; d_call: -; clone_size: few
cdr3_nt: TGTGCCACCAGTGATGAGACAGGGGCTTCGGAGACCCAGTACTTC; cdr3_aa: CATSDETGASETQYF; j_call: TRBJ2-5; v_call: TRBV24-1; d_call: TRBD1; clone_size: many
cdr3_nt: TGTGCCAGCAGCTCAGAAGCGGGAGTCGGAGATACGCAGTATTTT; cdr3_aa: CASSSEAGVGDTQYF; j_call: TRBJ2-3; v_call: TRBV7-2; d_call: TRBD2; clone_size: -
cdr3_nt: TGCAGTTCCCGGCTAGGGGGGAATGAGCAGTTCTTC; cdr3_aa: CSSRLGGNEQFF; j_call: TRBJ2-1; v_call: TRBV29-1; d_call: -; clone_size: -
cdr3_nt: TGTGCCAGCAGGGGCAGGGGATATGCTAATGAAAAACTGTTTTTT; cdr3_aa: CASRGRGYANEKLFF; j_call: TRBJ1-4; v_call: TRBV13; d_call: -; clone_size: -